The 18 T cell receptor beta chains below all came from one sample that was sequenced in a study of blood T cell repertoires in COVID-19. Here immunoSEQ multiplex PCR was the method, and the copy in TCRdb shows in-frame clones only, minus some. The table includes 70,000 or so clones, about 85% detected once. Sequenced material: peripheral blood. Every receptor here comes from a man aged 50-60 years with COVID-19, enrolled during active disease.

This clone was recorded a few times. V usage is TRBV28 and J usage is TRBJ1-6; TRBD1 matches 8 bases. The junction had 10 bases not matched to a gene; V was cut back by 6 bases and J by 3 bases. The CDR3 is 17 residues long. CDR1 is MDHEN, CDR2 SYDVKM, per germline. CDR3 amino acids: CASRTSTGTGYNSPLHF. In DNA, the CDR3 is TGTGCCAGCAGGACCTCAACCGGGACAGGCTATAATTCACCCCTCCACTTT.

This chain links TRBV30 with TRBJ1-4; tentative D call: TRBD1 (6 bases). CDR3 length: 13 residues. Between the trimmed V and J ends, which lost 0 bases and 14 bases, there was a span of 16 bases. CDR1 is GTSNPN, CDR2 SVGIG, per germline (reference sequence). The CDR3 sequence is CAWSVKQGSSLFF. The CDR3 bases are TGTGCCTGGAGTGTTAAACAGGGATCCAGCCTGTTTTTT.

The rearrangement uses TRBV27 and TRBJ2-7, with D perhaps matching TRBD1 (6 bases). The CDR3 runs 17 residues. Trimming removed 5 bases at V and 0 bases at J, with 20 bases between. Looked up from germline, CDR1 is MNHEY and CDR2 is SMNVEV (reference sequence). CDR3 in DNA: TGTGCCAGCAGTCCCGTCCCCACAGGGCGTAGCTCCTACGAGCAGTACTTC. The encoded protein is CASSPVPTGRSSYEQYF.

CDR3 sequence: CSASSLGQGATDTQYF. DNA for the CDR3: TGCAGTGCTAGTTCGCTGGGGCAGGGGGCCACAGATACGCAGTATTTT. V is TRBV20-1 and J is TRBJ2-3, with 8 positions matching TRBD1. Germline CDR1 DFQATT, CDR2 SNEGSKA (reference sequence). V was clipped by 3 bases and J by 2 bases; unmatched bases: 10. This CDR3 has 16 amino acids.

The CDR3 region has the DNA TGTGCCAGTAGTATCCCAGGGGGCCAAGCTTTCTTT. This encodes CASSIPGGQAFF. The V call is TRBV19, the J call TRBJ1-1, with 8 bases lining up with TRBD1. The junction had 3 bases not matched to a gene; V was cut back by 3 bases and J by 9 bases. The CDR3 runs to 12 residues. Looked up from germline, CDR1 is LNHDA and CDR2 is SQIVND (reference sequence). Together with reference TRBV19 and TRBJ1-1, the CDR3 gives the full variable domain: DGGITQSPKYLFRKEGQNVTLSCEQNLNHDAMYWYRQDPGQGLRLIYYSQIVNDFQKGDIAEGYSVSREKKESFPLTVTSAQKNPTAFYLCASSIPGGQAFFGQGTRLTVV.

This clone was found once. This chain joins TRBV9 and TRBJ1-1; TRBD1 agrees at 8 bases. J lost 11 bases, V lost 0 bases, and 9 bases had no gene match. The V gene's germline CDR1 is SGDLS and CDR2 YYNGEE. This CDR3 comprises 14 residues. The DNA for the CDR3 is TGTGCCAGCAGCGTAGTGGGGACAGGAGATTGGGCTTTCTTT. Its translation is CASSVVGTGDWAFF.

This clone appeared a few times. CDR3 loop: CASSPSSGVYGYTF. The DNA for the CDR3 is TGCGCCAGCAGCCCTAGTTCAGGGGTATATGGCTACACCTTC. The V call is TRBV5-1, the J call TRBJ1-2; the D gene is possibly TRBD1 (6 bases). Germline lookup yields CDR1 SGHRS and CDR2 YFSETQ. Trimming removed 4 bases at V and 5 bases at J, with 15 bases between. The CDR3 has 14 amino acids.

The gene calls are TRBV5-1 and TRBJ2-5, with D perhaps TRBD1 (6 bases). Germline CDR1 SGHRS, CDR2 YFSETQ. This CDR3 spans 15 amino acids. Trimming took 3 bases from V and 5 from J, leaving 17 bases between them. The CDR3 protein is CASSSDRSSRETQYF. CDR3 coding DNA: TGCGCCAGCAGCTCGGACAGATCCTCCAGGGAGACCCAGTACTTC.

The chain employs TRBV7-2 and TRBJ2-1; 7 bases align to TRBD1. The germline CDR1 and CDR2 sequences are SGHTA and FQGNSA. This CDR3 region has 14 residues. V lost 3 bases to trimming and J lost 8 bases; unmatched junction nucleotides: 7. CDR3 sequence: CASSLQTGSDEQFF. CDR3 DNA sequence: TGTGCCAGCAGCTTGCAGACAGGGAGCGATGAGCAGTTCTTC.

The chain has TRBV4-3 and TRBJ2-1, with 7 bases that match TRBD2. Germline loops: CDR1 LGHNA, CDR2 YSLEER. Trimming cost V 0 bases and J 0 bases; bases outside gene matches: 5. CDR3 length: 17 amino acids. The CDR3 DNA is TGCGCCAGCAGCCAAGATTGGGAGGGAGGCTCCTACAATGAGCAGTTCTTC. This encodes CASSQDWEGGSYNEQFF.

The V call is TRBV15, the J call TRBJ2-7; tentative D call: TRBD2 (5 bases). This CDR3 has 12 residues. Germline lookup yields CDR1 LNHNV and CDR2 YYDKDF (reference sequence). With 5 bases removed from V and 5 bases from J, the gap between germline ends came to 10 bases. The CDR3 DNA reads TGTGCCACCAGCCGAGGGCGGGACGAGCAGTACTTC. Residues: CATSRGRDEQYF. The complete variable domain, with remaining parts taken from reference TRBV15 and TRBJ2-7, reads DAMVIQNPRYQVTQFGKPVTLSCSQTLNHNVMYWYQQKSSQAPKLLFHYYDKDFNNEADTPDNFQSRRPNTSFCFLDIRSPGLGDTAMYLCATSRGRDEQYFGPGTRLTVT.

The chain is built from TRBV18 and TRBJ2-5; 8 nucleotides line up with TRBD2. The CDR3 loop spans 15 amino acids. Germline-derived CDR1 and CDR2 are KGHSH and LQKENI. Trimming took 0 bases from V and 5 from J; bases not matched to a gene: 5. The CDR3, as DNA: TGTGCCAGCTCACCACCGCAACCGGGGGGGGAGACCCAGTACTTC. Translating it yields CASSPPQPGGETQYF.

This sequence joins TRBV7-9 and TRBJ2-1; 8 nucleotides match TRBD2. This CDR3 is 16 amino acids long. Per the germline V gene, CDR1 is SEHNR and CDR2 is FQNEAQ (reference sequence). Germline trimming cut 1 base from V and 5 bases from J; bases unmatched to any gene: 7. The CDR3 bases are TGTGCCAGCAGCTTAGTCGGCGGGAGGACCCACAATGAGCAGTTCTTC. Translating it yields CASSLVGGRTHNEQFF.

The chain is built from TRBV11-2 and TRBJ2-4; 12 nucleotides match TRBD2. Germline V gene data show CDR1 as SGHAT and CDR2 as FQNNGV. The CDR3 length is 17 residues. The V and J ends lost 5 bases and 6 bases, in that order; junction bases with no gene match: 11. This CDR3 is CASSPRLAGVSGNIQYF. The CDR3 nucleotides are TGTGCCAGCAGCCCGCGACTAGCGGGAGTATCCGGAAACATTCAGTACTTC.

CDR3 sequence reads: CASSQLAGGNEQYF. CDR3 coding DNA: TGTGCCAGCAGTCAACTAGCGGGAGGCAACGAGCAGTACTTC. The chain joins TRBV6-5 to TRBJ2-7; TRBD2 aligns across 12 bases. The V segment lost 5 bases and the J segment 5 bases; nucleotides outside the gene matches: 4. CDR1 and CDR2 (germline): MNHEY, SVGAGI. This CDR3 is built from 14 residues.

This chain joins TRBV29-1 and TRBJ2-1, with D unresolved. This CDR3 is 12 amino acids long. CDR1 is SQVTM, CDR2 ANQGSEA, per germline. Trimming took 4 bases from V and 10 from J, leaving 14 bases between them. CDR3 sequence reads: CSVVAKTTEQFF. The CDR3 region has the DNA TGCAGCGTTGTCGCTAAAACGACAGAGCAGTTCTTC.

CDR3 loop: CAAGRGYTGELFF. The CDR3 DNA follows: TGTGCCGCGGGCCGAGGATACACCGGGGAGCTGTTTTTT. The V and J genes are TRBV6-1 and TRBJ2-2; D might be TRBD2 (5 bases). The CDR3 length is 13 residues. V was trimmed by 11 bases and J by 3 bases, leaving 13 bases between them. Germline CDR1 MNHNS, CDR2 SASEGT.

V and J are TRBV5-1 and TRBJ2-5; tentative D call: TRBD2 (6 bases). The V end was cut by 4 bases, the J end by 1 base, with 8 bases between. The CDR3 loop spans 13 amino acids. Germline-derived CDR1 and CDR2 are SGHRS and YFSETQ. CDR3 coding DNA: TGCGCCAGCAGCCGTAGCGGCCAAGAGACCCAGTACTTC. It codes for CASSRSGQETQYF. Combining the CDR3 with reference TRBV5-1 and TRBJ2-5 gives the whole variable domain KAGVTQTPRYLIKTRGQQVTLSCSPISGHRSVSWYQQTPGQGLQFLFEYFSETQRNKGNFPGRFSGRQFSNSRSEMNVSTLELGDSALYLCASSRSGQETQYFGPGTRLLVL.